Reported below is one T cell receptor beta chain. Its binding antigen is unknown. No base quality values were provided; no much bigger clone lies one nucleotide off. The junction shows trimming of 0 bases on V and 7 bases on J, and the gene matches do not reach 5 bases of it. The germline V gene supplies CDR1 MRHNA and CDR2 SNTAGT. The CDR3 has 15 amino acids, counting the end cysteine and phenylalanine. Just CDR3 DNA is preserved here, 45 bases in frame from base 1. The donors were healthy, HIV-negative adults who had no recently reported acute infections or vaccinations. All donors were Caucasian adults living in Nashville, Tennessee, USA. CD4+ T cells were enriched by magnetic negative selection; naive cells were then positively selected on CD45RA, and the negative fraction formed the memory subset. After blood collection by leukapheresis, PBMCs were isolated using Ficoll-Histopaque density gradient centrifugation and then cryopreserved in the vapor phase of liquid nitrogen. Purity and quantity of every magnetically sorted T cell population were checked by analytical flow cytometry. Each sorted fraction had its genomic DNA isolated and then quantified by UV absorbance on a Nanodrop 2000c.

The data stem from a study of shared clonotypes between healthy human individuals (dated by TCRdb to 2018 to 2021). Some background on the complete study: Three men and two women, aged 18 to 49 years, made up the cohort. For each donor, three plates each were used for CD4 naive and CD4 memory, two plates were used for CD8 naive, and one plate was used for CD8 memory. To estimate repertoire size and how much clonotype sharing occurs between individuals, the study deeply sequenced the blood TCR repertoires of roughly 5 healthy adults. Different laboratories and diverse techniques were used to prepare libraries and sequence TCR repertoires, to increase sequencing depth and limit assay-specific biases. Leukapheresis yielded between about 0.9 and 9 billion PBMCs per donor. The study at large found these results: Clonotypes shared by all four sorted-subset donors showed higher generation probabilities than non-shared clonotypes. Pairwise subsampling indicated that sequencing depth was expected to affect the degree of clonotype sharing among donors. Sampling was limited to blood, and TCR repertoires in tissue likely differ from TCR repertoires in blood. Because the study included a small number of donors, the genetic and exposure-history diversity represented was limited. Around 5.4% of naive CD4, around 3.5% of naive CD8, approximately 2% of memory CD4, and approximately 0.39% of memory CD8 clonotypes were shared across a few donors. Incomplete sequencing was indicated by rarefaction of sorted-subset datasets, despite the large sequencing depth. Estimated clonotype richness was generally larger for naive than for memory subsets.

TCR CDR3 regions were amplified from genomic DNA by multiplex PCR using the deep immunoSEQ assay. Genomic DNA extracted from each cell subset was distributed evenly over all wells of several immunoSEQ 96-well plates, and each plate served as one replicate. Each replicate PCR for sorted subsets received about 0.2 ug genomic DNA, equal to roughly 29,000 T cell genomes. Purified libraries were measured with a Qubit 3.0 fluorometer, size-checked on a Bioanalyzer 2100, and measured again with the KAPA Library Quantification kit. A separate single-read 150-cycle Illumina NextSeq 550 flow cell was used to sequence each immunoSEQ 96-well plate. The original pipeline was this. The immunoSEQ output contained only junctional sequences without quality scores, so filtering could not match that applied to full-length reads. Sequences were annotated with PyIR, a Python wrapper for IgBLAST v1.9, using IMGT germline references to assign V/J genes and CDR3. Any read was removed if the V/J assignment was weak (E-value above 1e-6), the CDR3 was missing, or the read contained stop codons, out-of-frame junctions, or ambiguous translated residues. V3J clonotypes were defined as sequences sharing an identical inferred V gene, J gene, and CDR3 amino acid sequence. Percentage overlap between repertoires was computed as shared unique clonotypes divided by the size of the smaller repertoire. Richness of each repertoire was evaluated using RTK rarefaction, the Chao1 estimator, and Recon v2.1 estimates of unobserved clonotypes. For all TCRbeta clonotypes obtained by the gDNA method from several donors, generation probabilities were computed with OLGA. Held by TCRdb, this immuneACCESS table contains in-frame sequences only and omits some clones. Under half of the omission traces to an unresolved V gene where checked; the cause of the rest is unknown. Clone size and the V and J calls come from that table; the DNA yielded D and trimming. Within this sample are roughly 2.6 million clones, with approximately 92% of them counted one time only. 0.11% to 0.15% of the sample comes from the top ten.

This TCR derives from a man aged 18 to 29 in good health. Sequencing was done on a sample of naive CD4+ T cells sorted from blood. Interpreted using the paper, the cell subset or site label stands for: CD45RA+ positively selected. The chain employs TRBV6-4 and TRBJ1-2, with 10 bases aligning to TRBD1. The CDR3 reads CASSDSGTGVAGYTF. The DNA sequence is as follows: TGTGCCAGCAGTGACTCCGGGACAGGGGTCGCTGGCTACACCTTC.